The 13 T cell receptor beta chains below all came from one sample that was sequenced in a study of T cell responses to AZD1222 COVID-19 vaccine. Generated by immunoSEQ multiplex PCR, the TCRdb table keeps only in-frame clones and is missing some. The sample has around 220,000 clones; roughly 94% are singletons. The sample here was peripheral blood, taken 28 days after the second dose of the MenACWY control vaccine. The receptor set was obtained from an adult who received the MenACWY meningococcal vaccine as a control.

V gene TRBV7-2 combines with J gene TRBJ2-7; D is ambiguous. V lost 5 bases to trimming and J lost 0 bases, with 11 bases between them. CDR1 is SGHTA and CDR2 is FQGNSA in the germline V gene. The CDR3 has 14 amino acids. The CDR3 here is CASSPVGTSYEQYF. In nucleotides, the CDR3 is TGTGCCAGCAGCCCCGTCGGCACCTCCTACGAGCAGTACTTC.

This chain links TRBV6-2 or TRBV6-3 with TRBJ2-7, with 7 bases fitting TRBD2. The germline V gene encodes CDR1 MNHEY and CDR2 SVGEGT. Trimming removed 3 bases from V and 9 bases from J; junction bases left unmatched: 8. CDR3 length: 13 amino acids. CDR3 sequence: CASSYSHSGGQYF. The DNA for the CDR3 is TGTGCCAGCAGTTATTCCCACTCGGGGGGGCAGTACTTC.

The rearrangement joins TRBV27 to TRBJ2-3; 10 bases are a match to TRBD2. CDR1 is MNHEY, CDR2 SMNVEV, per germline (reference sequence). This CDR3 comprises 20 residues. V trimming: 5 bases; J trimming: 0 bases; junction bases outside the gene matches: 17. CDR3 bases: TGTGCCAGCAGTCTACGAGCGGGAGGGCGAGGGGGCACTAGCACAGATACGCAGTATTTT. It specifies CASSLRAGGRGGTSTDTQYF.

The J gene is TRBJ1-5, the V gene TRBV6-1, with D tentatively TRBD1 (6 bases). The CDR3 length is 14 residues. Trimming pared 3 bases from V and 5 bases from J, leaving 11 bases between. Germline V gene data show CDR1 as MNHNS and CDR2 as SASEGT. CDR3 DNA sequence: TGTGCCAGCAGTGAGGAGGGGGAACATCAGCCCCAGCATTTT. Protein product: CASSEEGEHQPQHF.

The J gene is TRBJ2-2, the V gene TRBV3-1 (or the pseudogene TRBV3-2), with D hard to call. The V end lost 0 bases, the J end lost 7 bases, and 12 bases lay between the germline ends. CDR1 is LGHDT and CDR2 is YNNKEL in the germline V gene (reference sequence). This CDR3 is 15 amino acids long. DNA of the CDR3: TGTGCCAGCAGCCAAGAGGCCTTTGGATACGGGGAGCTGTTTTTT. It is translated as CASSQEAFGYGELFF.

The DNA for the CDR3 is TGTGCCAGCAGCGTAGAGGTGGGAGGGCCTGGGTCCGGGGCCAACGTCCTGACTTTC. As protein: CASSVEVGGPGSGANVLTF. The chain is built from TRBV9 and TRBJ2-6; 7 bases are shared with TRBD2. Trimming at V came to 0 bases and at J to 4 bases, leaving 13 bases not matched to a gene. CDR1 and CDR2 (germline): SGDLS, YYNGEE. This CDR3 has 19 residues.

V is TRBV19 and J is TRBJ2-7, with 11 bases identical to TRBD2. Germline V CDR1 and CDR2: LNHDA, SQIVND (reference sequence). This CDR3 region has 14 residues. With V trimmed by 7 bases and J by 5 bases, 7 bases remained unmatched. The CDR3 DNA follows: TGTGCCAGTACCCTAGCGGGGGGCGACGACGAGCAGTACTTC. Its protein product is CASTLAGGDDEQYF.

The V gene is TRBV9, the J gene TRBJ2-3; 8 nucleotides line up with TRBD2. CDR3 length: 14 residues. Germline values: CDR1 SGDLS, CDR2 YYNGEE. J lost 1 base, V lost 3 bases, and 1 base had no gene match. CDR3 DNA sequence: TGTGCCAGCAGCGACGGGGGGGGCACAGATACGCAGTATTTT. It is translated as CASSDGGGTDTQYF.

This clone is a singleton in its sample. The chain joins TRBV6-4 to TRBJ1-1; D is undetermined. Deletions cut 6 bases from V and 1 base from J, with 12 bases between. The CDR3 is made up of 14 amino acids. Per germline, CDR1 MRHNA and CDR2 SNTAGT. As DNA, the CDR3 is TGTGCCAGCAGAGAAACGACGGGGAACACTGAAGCTTTCTTT. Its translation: CASRETTGNTEAFF.

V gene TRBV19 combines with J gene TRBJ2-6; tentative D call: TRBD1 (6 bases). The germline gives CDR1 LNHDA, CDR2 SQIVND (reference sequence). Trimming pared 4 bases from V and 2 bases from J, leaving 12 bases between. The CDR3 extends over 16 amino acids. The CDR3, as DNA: TGTGCCAGTAGTACACTCGCAGGGGCTGGGGCCAACGTCCTGACTTTC. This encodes CASSTLAGAGANVLTF.

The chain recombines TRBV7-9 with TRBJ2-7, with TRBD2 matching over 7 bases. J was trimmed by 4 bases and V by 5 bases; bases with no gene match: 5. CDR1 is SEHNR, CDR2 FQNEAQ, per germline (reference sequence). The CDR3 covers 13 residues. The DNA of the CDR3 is TGTGCCAGCAGCCAGGAGCGGGGATACGAGCAGTACTTC. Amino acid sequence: CASSQERGYEQYF. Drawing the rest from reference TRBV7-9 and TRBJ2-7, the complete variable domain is DTGVSQNPRHKITKRGQNVTFRCDPISEHNRLYWYRQTLGQGPEFLTYFQNEAQLEKSRLLSDRFSAERPKGSFSTLEIQRTEQGDSAMYLCASSQERGYEQYFGPGTRLTVT.

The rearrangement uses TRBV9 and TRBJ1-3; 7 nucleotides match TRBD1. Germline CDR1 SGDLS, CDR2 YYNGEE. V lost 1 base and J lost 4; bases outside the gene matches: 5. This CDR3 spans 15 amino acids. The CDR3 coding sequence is TGTGCCAGCAGCGTACGAGGGGGCGCGGGAAACACCATATATTTT. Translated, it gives CASSVRGGAGNTIYF.

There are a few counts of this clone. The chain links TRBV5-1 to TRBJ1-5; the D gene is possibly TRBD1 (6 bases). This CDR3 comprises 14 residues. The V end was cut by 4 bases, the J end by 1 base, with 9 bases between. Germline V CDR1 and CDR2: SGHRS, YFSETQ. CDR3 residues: CASSPDRSNQPQHF. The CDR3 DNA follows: TGCGCCAGCAGCCCGGACAGAAGCAATCAGCCCCAGCATTTT. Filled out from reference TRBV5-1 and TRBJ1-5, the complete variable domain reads KAGVTQTPRYLIKTRGQQVTLSCSPISGHRSVSWYQQTPGQGLQFLFEYFSETQRNKGNFPGRFSGRQFSNSRSEMNVSTLELGDSALYLCASSPDRSNQPQHFGDGTRLSIL.